This is a list of T cell receptor beta chains from one sample in a study of T cell changes during pregnancy in multiple sclerosis. Sequenced by immunoSEQ multiplex PCR; TCRdb stores in-frame clones only, minus some. The sample carries under 45,000 clones, nearly 90% recorded once. Sequencing was performed on CD8+ T cells from peripheral blood mononuclear cells, taken in the first trimester of pregnancy. These receptors all come from a female donor with multiple sclerosis, enrolled in a pregnancy study. Each CDR3 is given with its conserved first and last residue. D genes are given only for firm matches. Only part of the rows carry a size: once, few, many, or a class if the clone is expanded.

d_call,clone_size,cdr3_length,v_call,j_call,cdr3_nt,cdr3_aa
TRBD2,.,17,TRBV5-8,TRBJ2-1,TGTGCCAGCAGACATTGGCCCACTAGCGGGGAAGGGAATGAGCAGTTCTTC,CASRHWPTSGEGNEQFF
TRBD2,few,16,TRBV6-4,TRBJ2-3,TGTGCCAGCAGTGACCACGGCGCGGGGGATACAGATACGCAGTATTTT,CASSDHGAGDTDTQYF
.,.,15,TRBV5-4,TRBJ2-3,TGTGCCAGCAGCTCGGGGGGCCCCAGCACAGATACGCAGTATTTT,CASSSGGPSTDTQYF
.,once,16,TRBV6-5,TRBJ1-2,TGTGCCAGCAGTTACAGTTACAGTCCCCCTAACTATGGCTACACCTTC,CASSYSYSPPNYGYTF
.,.,20,TRBV9,TRBJ1-2,TGTGCCAGCAGCGACTTAATCATTCAGGGGCCTAATCTTAATTACTATGGCTACACCTTC,CASSDLIIQGPNLNYYGYTF
.,.,15,TRBV28,TRBJ2-2,TGTGCCAGCAGTTTAAGAACGGTGAACACCGGGGAGCTGTTTTTT,CASSLRTVNTGELFF
TRBD1,.,15,TRBV15,TRBJ2-2,TGTGCCACCACGGACAGGGGGCGGGGGACCGGGGAGCTGTTTTTT,CATTDRGRGTGELFF
.,.,15,TRBV5-1,TRBJ2-3,TGCGCCAGCAGCTTTGGCGGGGCTAGCACAGATACGCAGTATTTT,CASSFGGASTDTQYF
.,.,12,TRBV27,TRBJ2-7,TGTGCCAGCAGTCTCCCAGGGGTCGAGCAGTACTTC,CASSLPGVEQYF
TRBD2,once,16,TRBV19,TRBJ2-1,TGTGCCAGTAGTATATCAGCGGGGGGGGGTCACAATGAGCAGTTCTTC,CASSISAGGGHNEQFF
.,.,15,TRBV4-1,TRBJ1-5,TGCGCCAGCAGCCAACTCTGGACACCTAATCAGCCCCAGCATTTT,CASSQLWTPNQPQHF
TRBD1,.,15,TRBV7-6,TRBJ2-1,TGTGCCAGCAGCTTGACAGGGAAGGGGGACAATGAGCAGTTCTTC,CASSLTGKGDNEQFF
.,.,16,TRBV19,TRBJ1-5,TGTGCCAGTACCACGGAGGGTGGGTATAGCAATCAGCCCCAGCATTTT,CASTTEGGYSNQPQHF
.,.,13,TRBV9,TRBJ1-1,TGTGCCAGCAGCGGGGCACAGAACACTGAAGCTTTCTTT,CASSGAQNTEAFF
.,.,13,TRBV28,TRBJ1-2,TGTGCCAGCCAGGATTGGGGAGGTGATGGCTACACCTTC,CASQDWGGDGYTF
TRBD1,.,13,TRBV27,TRBJ1-2,TGTGCCAGCAGTTTACAGGGGGACTATGGCTACACCTTC,CASSLQGDYGYTF
TRBD1,.,18,TRBV4-3,TRBJ2-2,TGCGCCAGCAGCCAAGATTTGCAACCGGGACAGGGAAGCGGGGAGCTGTTTTTT,CASSQDLQPGQGSGELFF
TRBD1,.,17,TRBV7-6,TRBJ1-2,TGTGCCAGCAGCTCAACAGGGGGCGAATTTTCCACGTATGGCTACACCTTC,CASSSTGGEFSTYGYTF
.,.,13,TRBV6-5,TRBJ1-2,TGTGCCAGCAGTTACGAGCCACACTATGGCTACACCTTC,CASSYEPHYGYTF
TRBD1,.,12,TRBV29-1,TRBJ2-7,TGCAGCGTGATAGGGGGCTCAGGGAAACAGTACTTC,CSVIGGSGKQYF
.,.,13,TRBV19,TRBJ1-5,TGTGCCAGTAGTTACCCAGGGTTTCAGCCCCAGCATTTT,CASSYPGFQPQHF
TRBD1,.,15,TRBV7-9,TRBJ2-7,TGTGCCAGCAGCTGGGGGGAACAGGGGGCCTACGAGCAGTACTTC,CASSWGEQGAYEQYF